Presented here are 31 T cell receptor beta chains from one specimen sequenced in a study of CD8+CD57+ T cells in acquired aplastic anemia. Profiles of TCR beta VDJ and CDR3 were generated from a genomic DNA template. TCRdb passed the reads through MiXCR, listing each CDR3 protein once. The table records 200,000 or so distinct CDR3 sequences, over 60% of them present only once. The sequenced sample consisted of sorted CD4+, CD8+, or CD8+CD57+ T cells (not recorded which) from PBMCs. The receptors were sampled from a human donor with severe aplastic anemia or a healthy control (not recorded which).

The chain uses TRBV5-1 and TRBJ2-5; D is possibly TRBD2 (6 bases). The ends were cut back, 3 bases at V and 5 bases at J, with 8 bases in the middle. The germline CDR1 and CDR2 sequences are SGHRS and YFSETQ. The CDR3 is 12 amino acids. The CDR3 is CASSSRGETQYF. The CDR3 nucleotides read TGCGCCAGCAGCTCGCGGGGCGAGACCCAGTACTTC.

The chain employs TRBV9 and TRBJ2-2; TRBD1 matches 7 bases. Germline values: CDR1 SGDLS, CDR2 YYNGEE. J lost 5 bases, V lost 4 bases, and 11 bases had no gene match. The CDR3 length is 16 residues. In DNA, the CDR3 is TGTGCCAGCAGCCTACGACAGGGAGAGCGTACCGGGGAGCTGTTTTTT. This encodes CASSLRQGERTGELFF.

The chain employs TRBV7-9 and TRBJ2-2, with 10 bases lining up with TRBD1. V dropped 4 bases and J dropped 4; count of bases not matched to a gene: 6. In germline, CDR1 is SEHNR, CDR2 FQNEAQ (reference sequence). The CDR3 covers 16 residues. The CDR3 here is CASSWPGQGLTGELFF. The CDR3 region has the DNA TGTGCCAGCAGCTGGCCGGGACAGGGGCTCACCGGGGAGCTGTTTTTT.

The CDR3 region has the DNA TGTGCCAGCACCCCCGGGATCTACAATGAGCAGTTCTTC. It yields the protein CASTPGIYNEQFF. The gene calls are TRBV2 and TRBJ2-1; perhaps TRBD2 as D (5 bases). CDR1 and CDR2 (germline): SNHLY, FYNNEI. Trimming left V 7 bases short and J 3 bases short, with 10 bases between. CDR3 length equals 13 residues. Full variable domain (rest looked up from reference TRBV2 and TRBJ2-1): EPEVTQTPSHQVTQMGQEVILRCVPISNHLYFYWYRQILGQKVEFLVSFYNNEISEKSEIFDDQFSVERPDGSNFTLKIRSTKLEDSAMYFCASTPGIYNEQFFGPGTRLTVL.

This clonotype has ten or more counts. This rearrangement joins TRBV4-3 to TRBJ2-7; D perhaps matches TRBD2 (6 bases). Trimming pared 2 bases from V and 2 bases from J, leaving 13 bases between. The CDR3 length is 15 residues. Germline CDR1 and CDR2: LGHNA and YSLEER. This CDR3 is CASSQLSGEAYEQYF. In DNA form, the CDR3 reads TGCGCCAGCAGCCAACTATCGGGAGAAGCCTACGAGCAGTACTTC.

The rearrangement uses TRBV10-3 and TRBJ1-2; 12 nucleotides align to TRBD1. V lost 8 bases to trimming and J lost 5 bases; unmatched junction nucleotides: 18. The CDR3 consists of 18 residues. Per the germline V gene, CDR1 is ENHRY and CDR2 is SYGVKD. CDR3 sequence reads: CAIGRHPGQGARDYGYTF. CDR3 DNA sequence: TGTGCCATCGGGCGCCACCCGGGACAGGGGGCGCGTGATTATGGCTACACCTTC.

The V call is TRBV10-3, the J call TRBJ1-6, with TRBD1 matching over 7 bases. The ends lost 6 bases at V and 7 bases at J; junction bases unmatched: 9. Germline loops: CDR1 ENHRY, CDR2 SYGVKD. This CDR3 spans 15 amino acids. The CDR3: CAISGRDSKNSPLHF. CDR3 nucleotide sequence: TGTGCCATCAGCGGTAGGGACAGTAAGAATTCACCCCTCCACTTT.

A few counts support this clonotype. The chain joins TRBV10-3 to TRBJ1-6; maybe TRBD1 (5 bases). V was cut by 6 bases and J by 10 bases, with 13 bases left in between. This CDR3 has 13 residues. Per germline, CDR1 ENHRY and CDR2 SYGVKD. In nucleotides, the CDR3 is TGTGCCATCAGCCCAGGGATTGGGTCACCCCTCCACTTT. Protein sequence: CAISPGIGSPLHF.

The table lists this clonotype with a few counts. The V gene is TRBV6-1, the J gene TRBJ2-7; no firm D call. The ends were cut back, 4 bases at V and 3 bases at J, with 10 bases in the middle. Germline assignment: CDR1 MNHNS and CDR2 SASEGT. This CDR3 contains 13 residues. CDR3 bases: TGTGCCAGCAGTGTCGATGTGGGCTACGAGCAGTACTTC. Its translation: CASSVDVGYEQYF.

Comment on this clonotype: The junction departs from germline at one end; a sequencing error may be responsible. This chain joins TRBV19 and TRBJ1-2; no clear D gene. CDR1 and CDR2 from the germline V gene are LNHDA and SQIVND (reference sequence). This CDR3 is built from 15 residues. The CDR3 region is CASSIGAGSRYGHTF. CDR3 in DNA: TGTGCCAGTAGTATAGGGGCTGGGTCCAGATATGGCCACACCTTC. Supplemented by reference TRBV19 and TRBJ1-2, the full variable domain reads DGGITQSPKYLFRKEGQNVTLSCEQNLNHDAMYWYRQDPGQGLRLIYYSQIVNDFQKGDIAEGYSVSREKKESFPLTVTSAQKNPTAFYLCASSIGAGSRYGHTFGSGTRLTVV.

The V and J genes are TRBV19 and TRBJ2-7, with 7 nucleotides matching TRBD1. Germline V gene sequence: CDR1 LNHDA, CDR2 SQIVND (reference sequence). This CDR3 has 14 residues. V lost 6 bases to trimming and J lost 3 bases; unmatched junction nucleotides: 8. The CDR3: CASSKEQGIYEQYF. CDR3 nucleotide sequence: TGTGCCAGTAGCAAAGAACAGGGGATCTACGAGCAGTACTTC.

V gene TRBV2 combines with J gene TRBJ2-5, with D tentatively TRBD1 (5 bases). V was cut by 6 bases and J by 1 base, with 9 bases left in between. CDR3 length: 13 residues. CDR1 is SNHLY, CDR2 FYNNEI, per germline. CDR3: CASRQTVQETQYF. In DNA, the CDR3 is TGTGCCAGCAGGCAGACAGTCCAAGAGACCCAGTACTTC.

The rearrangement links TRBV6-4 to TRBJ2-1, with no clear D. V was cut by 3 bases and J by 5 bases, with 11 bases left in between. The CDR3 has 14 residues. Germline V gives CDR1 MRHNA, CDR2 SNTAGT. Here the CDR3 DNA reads TGTGCCAGCAGTGAACGTGGGTCGCACAATGAGCAGTTCTTC. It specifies CASSERGSHNEQFF.

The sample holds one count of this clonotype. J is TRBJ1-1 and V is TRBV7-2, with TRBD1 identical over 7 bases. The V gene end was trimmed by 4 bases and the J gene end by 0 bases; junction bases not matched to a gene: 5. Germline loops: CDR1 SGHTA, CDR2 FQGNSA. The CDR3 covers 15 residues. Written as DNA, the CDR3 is TGTGCCAGCAGCTCACACGGGACAGTGAACACTGAAGCTTTCTTT. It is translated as CASSSHGTVNTEAFF.

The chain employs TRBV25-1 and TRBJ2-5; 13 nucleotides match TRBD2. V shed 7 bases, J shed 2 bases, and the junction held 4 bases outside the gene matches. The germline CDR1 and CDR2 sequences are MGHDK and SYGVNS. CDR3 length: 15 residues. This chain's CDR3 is CASIGTSGTQETQYF. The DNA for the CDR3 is TGTGCCAGCATCGGGACTAGCGGGACTCAAGAGACCCAGTACTTC.

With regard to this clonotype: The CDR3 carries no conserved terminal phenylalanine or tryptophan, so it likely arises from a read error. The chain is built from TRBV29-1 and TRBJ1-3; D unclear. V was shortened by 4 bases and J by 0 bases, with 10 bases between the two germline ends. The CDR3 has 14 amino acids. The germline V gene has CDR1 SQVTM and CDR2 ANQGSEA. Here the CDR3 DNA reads TGCAGCGTTGCTGGGATTGACTCTGGAAACACCATATATATT. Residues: CSVAGIDSGNTIYI.

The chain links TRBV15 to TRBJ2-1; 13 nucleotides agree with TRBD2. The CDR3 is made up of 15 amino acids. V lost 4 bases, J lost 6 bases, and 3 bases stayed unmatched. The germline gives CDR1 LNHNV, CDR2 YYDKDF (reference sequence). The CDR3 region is CATSTGLAGVNEQFF. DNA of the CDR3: TGTGCCACCAGCACTGGACTAGCGGGAGTCAATGAGCAGTTCTTC.

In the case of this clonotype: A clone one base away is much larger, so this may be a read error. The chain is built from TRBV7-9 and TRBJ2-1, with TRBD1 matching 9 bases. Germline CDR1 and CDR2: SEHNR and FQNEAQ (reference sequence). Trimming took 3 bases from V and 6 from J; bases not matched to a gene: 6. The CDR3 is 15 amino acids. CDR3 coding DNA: TGTGCCAGCAGCTTCGCCGGGACAGGGATCAATGAGCAGTTCTTC. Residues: CASSFAGTGINEQFF.

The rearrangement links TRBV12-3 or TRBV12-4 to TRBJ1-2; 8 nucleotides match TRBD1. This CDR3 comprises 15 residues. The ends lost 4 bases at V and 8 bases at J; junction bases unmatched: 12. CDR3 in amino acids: CASSSPDRAGEGYTF. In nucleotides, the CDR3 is TGTGCCAGCAGTTCCCCGGACAGGGCTGGGGAAGGCTACACCTTC.

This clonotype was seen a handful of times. The CDR3 nucleotides are TGTGCCAGCACCTCGGGACAGGGGGTTGACAATGAGCAGTTCTTC. Translated, it gives CASTSGQGVDNEQFF. The genes are TRBV25-1 and TRBJ2-1; TRBD1 agrees at 11 bases. Germline V gene sequence: CDR1 MGHDK, CDR2 SYGVNS. CDR3 length: 15 amino acids. V trimming: 7 bases; J trimming: 5 bases; junction bases outside the gene matches: 7.

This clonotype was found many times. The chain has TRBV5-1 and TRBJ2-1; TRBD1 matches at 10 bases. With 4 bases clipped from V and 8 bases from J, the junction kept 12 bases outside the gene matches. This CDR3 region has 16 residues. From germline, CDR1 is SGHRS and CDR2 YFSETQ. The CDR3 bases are TGCGCCAGCAGCCACGGGACAGGGGCCTTATTCGATGAGCAGTTCTTC. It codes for CASSHGTGALFDEQFF.

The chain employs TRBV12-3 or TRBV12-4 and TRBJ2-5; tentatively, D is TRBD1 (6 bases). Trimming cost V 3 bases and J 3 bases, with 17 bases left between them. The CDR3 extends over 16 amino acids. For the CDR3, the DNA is TGTGCCAGCAGTTTGGTTCTGAGGGCAGGGGAAGAGACCCAGTACTTC. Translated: CASSLVLRAGEETQYF.

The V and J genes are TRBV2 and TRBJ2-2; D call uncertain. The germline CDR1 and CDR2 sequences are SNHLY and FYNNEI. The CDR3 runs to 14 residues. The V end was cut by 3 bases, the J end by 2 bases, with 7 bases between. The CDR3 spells CASSDTRNTGELFF. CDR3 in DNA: TGTGCCAGCAGTGACACCCGAAACACCGGGGAGCTGTTTTTT.

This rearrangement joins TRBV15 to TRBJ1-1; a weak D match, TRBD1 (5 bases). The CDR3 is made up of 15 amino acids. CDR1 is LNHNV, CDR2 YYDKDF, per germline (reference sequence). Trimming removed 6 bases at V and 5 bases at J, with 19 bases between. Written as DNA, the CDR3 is TGTGCCACCAGGGTGGGAGGGGCTTTGACGACTGAAGCTTTCTTT. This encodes CATRVGGALTTEAFF.

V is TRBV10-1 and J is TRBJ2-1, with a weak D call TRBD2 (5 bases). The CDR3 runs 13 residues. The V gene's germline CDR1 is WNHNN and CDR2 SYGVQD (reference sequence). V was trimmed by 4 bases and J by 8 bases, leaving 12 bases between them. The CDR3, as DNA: TGCGCCAGCAGTGGTCCTAGCTCCTATGAGCAGTTCTTC. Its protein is CASSGPSSYEQFF.

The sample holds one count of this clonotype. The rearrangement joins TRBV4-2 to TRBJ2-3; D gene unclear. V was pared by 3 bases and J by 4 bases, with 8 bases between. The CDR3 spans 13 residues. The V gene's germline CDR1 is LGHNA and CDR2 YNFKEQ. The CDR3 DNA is TGTGCCAGCAGCCAGGGTGCGGCAGATACGCAGTATTTT. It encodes CASSQGAADTQYF.

For the CDR3, the DNA is TGTGCCAGCAGCTTAGCCCCTGGGTCTCAGCCCCAGCATTTT. Translating gives CASSLAPGSQPQHF. The chain recombines TRBV7-2 with TRBJ1-5; the D is unclear. V shed 0 bases and J shed 6 bases, with 9 bases lying between them. The CDR3 has 14 amino acids. CDR1 is SGHTA and CDR2 is FQGNSA in the germline V gene.

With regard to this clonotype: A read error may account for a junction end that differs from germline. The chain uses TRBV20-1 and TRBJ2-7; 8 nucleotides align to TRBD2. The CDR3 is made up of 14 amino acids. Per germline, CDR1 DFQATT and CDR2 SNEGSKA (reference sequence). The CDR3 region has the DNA TGCAGTGCTAGAGGAGGGACTAGTGACTACGAGCAGCACTTC. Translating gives CSARGGTSDYEQHF.

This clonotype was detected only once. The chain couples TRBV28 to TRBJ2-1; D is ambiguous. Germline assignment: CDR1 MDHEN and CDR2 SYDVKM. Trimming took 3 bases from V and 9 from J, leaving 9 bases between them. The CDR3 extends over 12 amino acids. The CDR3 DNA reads TGTGCCAGCAGTTTCCGTTTAACTGAGCAGTTCTTC. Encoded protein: CASSFRLTEQFF.

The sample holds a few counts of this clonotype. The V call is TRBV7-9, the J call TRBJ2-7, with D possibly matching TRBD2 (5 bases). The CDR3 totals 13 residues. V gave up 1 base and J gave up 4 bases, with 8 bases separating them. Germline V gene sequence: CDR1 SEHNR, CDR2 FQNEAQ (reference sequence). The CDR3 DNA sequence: TGTGCCAGCAGCTTAGAGGGCGGGTACGAGCAGTACTTC. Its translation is CASSLEGGYEQYF.

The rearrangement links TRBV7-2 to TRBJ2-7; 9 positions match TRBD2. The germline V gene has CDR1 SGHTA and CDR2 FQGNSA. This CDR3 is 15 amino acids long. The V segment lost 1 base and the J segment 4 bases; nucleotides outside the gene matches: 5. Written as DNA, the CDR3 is TGTGCCAGCAGCTTAGATGTGAGCGGGAGGTACGAGCAGTACTTC. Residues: CASSLDVSGRYEQYF.